The rows below give T cell receptor beta chains drawn from one sample of a study of blood T cell repertoires in COVID-19. Profiling relied on immunoSEQ multiplex PCR, and the TCRdb table lists in-frame clones only, not all of them. There are about 78,000 clones in the sample; about 85% occur only once, and over 4.5% lies in the top ten. Sequencing input: peripheral blood. Source of these receptors: a man aged 60 to 69 with active or convalescent COVID-19. Both conserved end residues are part of each CDR3. The D gene is left open where the match is weak. Clone size appears in some rows only: once, few, many, or a class for an expanded clone.

TRBV4-1,-,TRBJ2-7,TRBD1,TGCGCCAGCAGCCAAGCGTCGGGACAGGGCTACGAGCAGTACTTC,CASSQASGQGYEQYF
TRBV7-2,-,TRBJ2-1,TRBD2,TGTGCCAGCAGCTTCGGACTAGCGGGGACCTACAATGAGCAGTTCTTC,CASSFGLAGTYNEQFF
TRBV21-1,-,TRBJ1-5,-,TGTGCCAGCAGCAGTCGAAAGGCGCGGATGAGCAATCAGCCCCAGCATTTT,CASSSRKARMSNQPQHF
TRBV6-5,once,TRBJ1-2,-,TGTGCCAGCAGAACTACAGCTAGCGCTAACTATGGCTACACCTTC,CASRTTASANYGYTF
TRBV7-9,-,TRBJ1-1,-,TGTGCCAGCCGCGGACAGCCGAACACTGAAGCTTTCTTT,CASRGQPNTEAFF
TRBV6-6,-,TRBJ1-4,-,TGTGCCAGCAGTTACTCCTCTGAAAAACTGTTTTTT,CASSYSSEKLFF
TRBV18,-,TRBJ2-7,-,TGTGCCAGCTCTCAGACCGGGACAAGCTACGAGCAGTACTTC,CASSQTGTSYEQYF
TRBV6-5,-,TRBJ1-1,TRBD1,TGTGCCAGCAGTTACTCCGGGACAGGAAGTCGTGAAGCTTTCTTT,CASSYSGTGSREAFF
TRBV5-5,-,TRBJ2-7,-,TGTGCCAGCAGCCCCCTGAACAACCCCTACGAGCAGTACTTC,CASSPLNNPYEQYF
TRBV13,-,TRBJ2-5,TRBD2,TGTGCCAGCAGCTTAGGGCGGGGGGGCCAAGAGACCCAGTACTTC,CASSLGRGGQETQYF
TRBV7-2,once,TRBJ2-5,TRBD1,TGTGCCAGCAGCCAGGGGGATGAAGAGACCCAGTACTTC,CASSQGDEETQYF
TRBV6-2/TRBV6-3,-,TRBJ1-6,-,TGTGCCAGCAGTTACGGTCAGGGGTCAAATTCACCCCTCCACTTT,CASSYGQGSNSPLHF
TRBV19,-,TRBJ1-5,TRBD1,TGTGCCAGTAGTCCATCCGGGACAGGGGGGACCCGGCCCCAGCATTTT,CASSPSGTGGTRPQHF
TRBV4-2,-,TRBJ2-7,TRBD1,TGTGCCAGCAGCCAAGATCGCAACAGGGGAGAGGGCGAGCAGTACTTC,CASSQDRNRGEGEQYF
TRBV7-2,-,TRBJ2-5,TRBD1,TGTGCCAGCAGCCAGACAGGGTGGGGGGAGACCCAGTACTTC,CASSQTGWGETQYF
TRBV7-8,-,TRBJ1-5,-,TGTGCCAGCAGGCTGCATGGAGGCAATCAGCCCCAGCATTTT,CASRLHGGNQPQHF
TRBV19,-,TRBJ2-1,TRBD2,TGTGCCAGTAGTCCCTTGCGGGGGGTCTACAATGAGCAGTTCTTC,CASSPLRGVYNEQFF
TRBV6-2/TRBV6-3,-,TRBJ2-7,TRBD1,TGTGCCAGCAGTTACGCCGGGACAGGGGACGAGCAGTACTTC,CASSYAGTGDEQYF
TRBV19,-,TRBJ1-2,TRBD1,TGTGCCAGTACGCGTAACCAGGGACAGGGCGCCTATGGCTACACCTTC,CASTRNQGQGAYGYTF
TRBV2,-,TRBJ2-2,TRBD1,TGTGCCAGCAGGGACAGGGGGCGCGTAATCGGGGAGCTGTTTTTT,CASRDRGRVIGELFF
TRBV6-5,-,TRBJ1-4,TRBD1,TGTGCCAGCAGGCGTCCAGGGGGAACTAATGAAAAACTGTTTTTT,CASRRPGGTNEKLFF
TRBV6-6,once,TRBJ1-5,TRBD1,TGTGCCAGCAGTTGGGGACAGGGGAGCAATCAGCCCCAGCATTTT,CASSWGQGSNQPQHF
TRBV6-4,-,TRBJ1-1,TRBD1,TGTGCCAGCCGAATAATCGGACAGGGGAACGCTGAAGCTTTCTTT,CASRIIGQGNAEAFF
TRBV7-9,-,TRBJ1-1,TRBD1,TGTGCCAGCAGCTTAGAGGGACAGGGAGCTTTCTTT,CASSLEGQGAFF
TRBV7-2,-,TRBJ2-2,TRBD2,TGTGCCAGCAGCCCGCGTTGGGGGGGGAATTGGAACACCGGGGAGCTGTTTTTT,CASSPRWGGNWNTGELFF
TRBV10-3,-,TRBJ1-5,-,TGTGCCACGACCGACACGCATAGCAATCAGCCCCAGCATTTT,CATTDTHSNQPQHF
TRBV6-6,-,TRBJ1-2,-,TGTGCCAGCAGTTACGGGGCCACGGACTATGGCTACACCTTC,CASSYGATDYGYTF
TRBV9,-,TRBJ1-3,-,TGTGCCAGCAGCGTAACCAGTGTCTCTGGAAACACCATATATTTT,CASSVTSVSGNTIYF
TRBV7-2,-,TRBJ2-7,TRBD2,TGTGCCAGCAGCCGGACTAGCGGGGGGAACTCCTACGAGCAGTACTTC,CASSRTSGGNSYEQYF
TRBV7-9,few,TRBJ1-3,-,TGTGCCAGCAGCTTGACAGGAGCTGGAAACACCATATATTTT,CASSLTGAGNTIYF
TRBV5-1,-,TRBJ2-7,TRBD1,TGCGCCAGCAGCTTGGCTGGGACAGGGGTCCAGGTTTACGAGCAGTACTTC,CASSLAGTGVQVYEQYF
TRBV3-1/TRBV3-2,-,TRBJ2-2,-,TGTGCCAGCAGCCAAGATCGGACATGGGCCACGGACGGGGAGCTGTTTTTT,CASSQDRTWATDGELFF
TRBV3-1/TRBV3-2,-,TRBJ1-1,-,TGTGCCAGCAGCCCATCCCAGAACACTGAAGCTTTCTTT,CASSPSQNTEAFF
TRBV6-6,few,TRBJ2-7,-,TGTGCCACCTTCGCAGGGGCGAGCTCCTACGAGCAGTACTTC,CATFAGASSYEQYF